This T cell receptor beta chain was profiled in a study of beta chain features in type 1 diabetes. There are a few counts of this clone. Its antigen remains unidentified. Germline lookup yields CDR1 SEHNR and CDR2 FQNEAQ (reference sequence). This CDR3 comprises 15 residues. The ends lost 3 bases at V and 5 bases at J; junction bases unmatched: 4. The study's findings and limits: Moderately but significantly shorter TCRB CDR3s were found in Type 1 diabetes patients in all four CD4+ subsets. Naive, central memory and Treg TCRB repertoires appeared more alike in patients than in healthy donors. A pattern of fewer insertions and more deletions at VDJ junctions was seen in type 1 diabetes patients.

The whole isolated RNA underwent reverse transcription, so sequencing captured expressed TCRB transcripts. The repertoire was sequenced with immunoSEQ multiplex PCR; TCRdb's copy has only in-frame clones and lacks some. The sample carries 500,000 to 850,000 clones, about an eighth recorded once. The sequence was collected from a man aged 18 to 30 with type 1 diabetes. This chain links TRBV7-9 with TRBJ1-5; 10 bases align to TRBD1. Sequencing input: naive CD4+ T cells from blood. CDR3 loop: CASSLGGQGHQPQHF. Here the CDR3 DNA reads TGTGCCAGCAGCTTGGGGGGACAGGGGCATCAGCCCCAGCATTTT.